A single sample is the source of the 20 T cell receptor beta chains below, sequenced in a study of OX40 agonist ivuxolimab in advanced cancers. Library method: the immunoSEQ multiplex PCR assay. TCRdb limited this immuneACCESS table to in-frame rearrangements with V and J called. A share of clones is missing; checked studies link under half to unresolved V genes, and the rest is unexplained. Here the sample has 70,000 to 95,000 clones; 88% occur a single time. Around 3% of the sample comes from the top ten. The sequencing here drew on CD4+ or CD8+ T cells sorted from blood, taken in a trial of the OX40 agonist ivuxolimab. These receptors originate from an adult with an advanced solid tumor such as melanoma, head and neck, liver or kidney cancer.

The V call is TRBV19, the J call TRBJ2-7; 8 bases match TRBD1. Germline trimming cut 6 bases from V and 2 bases from J; bases unmatched to any gene: 6. Germline CDR1 is LNHDA and CDR2 is SQIVND (reference sequence). The CDR3 contains 14 residues. The CDR3 reads CASRTGTGAYEQYF. In nucleotides, the CDR3 is TGTGCCAGTAGGACCGGGACAGGAGCCTACGAGCAGTACTTC.

This clone appeared a single time. The rearrangement links TRBV9 to TRBJ1-6; D possibly corresponds to TRBD1 (5 bases). CDR1 is SGDLS, CDR2 YYNGEE, per germline. The CDR3 length is 14 residues. Trimming cost V 4 bases and J 5 bases, with 10 bases left between them. CDR3: CASSWTTDNSPLHF. CDR3 coding DNA: TGTGCCAGCAGCTGGACAACCGATAATTCACCCCTCCACTTT.

This chain uses TRBV7-9 with TRBJ1-1, with D possibly TRBD1 on 5 matching bases. CDR3 length equals 13 residues. Germline values: CDR1 SEHNR, CDR2 FQNEAQ (reference sequence). The ends were cut back, 7 bases at V and 1 base at J, with 10 bases in the middle. The CDR3 nucleotides are TGTGCCAGCACCTGGGGGGGGAACACTGAAGCTTTCTTT. It translates to CASTWGGNTEAFF.

The chain employs TRBV2 and TRBJ2-7; 8 positions match TRBD1. Germline CDR1 SNHLY, CDR2 FYNNEI. The CDR3 runs to 14 residues. Trimming took 4 bases from V and 6 from J; bases not matched to a gene: 8. DNA for the CDR3: TGTGCCAGCAGTGGGACAGGGCTGGTTTCCGAGCAGTACTTC. Its translation: CASSGTGLVSEQYF.

This chain uses TRBV5-5 with TRBJ2-5; TRBD2 matches 10 bases. Germline CDR1 reads SGHKS; CDR2 reads YYEKEE (reference sequence). CDR3 length equals 14 residues. V lost 2 bases and J lost 5; bases outside the gene matches: 3. CDR3 sequence: CASSLAGGLETQYF. CDR3 nucleotide sequence: TGTGCCAGCAGCTTAGCGGGGGGGCTTGAGACCCAGTACTTC. Full variable domain (remainder filled in from reference TRBV5-5 and TRBJ2-5): DAGVTQSPTHLIKTRGQQVTLRCSPISGHKSVSWYQQVLGQGPQFIFQYYEKEERGRGNFPDRFSARQFPNYSSELNVNALLLGDSALYLCASSLAGGLETQYFGPGTRLLVL.

The chain is built from TRBV19 and TRBJ2-7; D might be TRBD1 (6 bases). The CDR3 length is 15 residues. From germline, CDR1 is LNHDA and CDR2 SQIVND (reference sequence). Trimming pared 3 bases from V and 2 bases from J, leaving 14 bases between. The CDR3 bases are TGTGCCAGTAGTATCCTATTTGGACAGCCCTACGAGCAGTACTTC. Protein sequence: CASSILFGQPYEQYF.

The J gene is TRBJ2-2, the V gene TRBV7-9; 8 bases match TRBD2. This CDR3 contains 14 residues. In germline, CDR1 is SEHNR, CDR2 FQNEAQ (reference sequence). V lost 3 bases to trimming and J lost 5 bases; unmatched junction nucleotides: 2. CDR3 protein: CASSFSGGTGELFF. CDR3 in DNA: TGTGCCAGCAGCTTCTCGGGGGGGACCGGGGAGCTGTTTTTT. Supplemented by reference TRBV7-9 and TRBJ2-2, the full variable domain reads DTGVSQNPRHKITKRGQNVTFRCDPISEHNRLYWYRQTLGQGPEFLTYFQNEAQLEKSRLLSDRFSAERPKGSFSTLEIQRTEQGDSAMYLCASSFSGGTGELFFGEGSRLTVL.

The chain employs TRBV11-2 and TRBJ2-6; no reliable D call. This CDR3 region has 17 residues. V lost 1 base to trimming and J lost 0 bases, with 10 bases between them. CDR1 is SGHAT, CDR2 FQNNGV, per germline. The CDR3 nucleotides are TGTGCCAGCAGCTTAGTTGGCTTTTCCTCTGGGGCCAACGTCCTGACTTTC. It codes for CASSLVGFSSGANVLTF.

The table lists this clone with a few counts. This chain connects TRBV4-1 to TRBJ1-2; a weak D match, TRBD1 (5 bases). This CDR3 is built from 15 residues. Germline-derived CDR1 and CDR2 are MGHRA and YSYEKL. V lost 4 bases and J lost 8, with 20 bases in between. This chain's CDR3 is CASSPKGHLPVGYTF. In DNA, the CDR3 is TGCGCCAGCAGCCCAAAAGGACACCTTCCTGTAGGCTACACCTTC.

The chain uses TRBV7-9 and TRBJ1-2, with D possibly being TRBD1 (5 bases). Germline loops: CDR1 SEHNR, CDR2 FQNEAQ (reference sequence). The CDR3 totals 14 residues. V gave up 6 bases and J gave up 2 bases, with 13 bases separating them. The CDR3: CASSSGTGNYGYTF. The CDR3, as DNA: TGTGCCAGCAGTTCAGGGACGGGGAACTATGGCTACACCTTC.

This rearrangement joins TRBV6-5 to TRBJ1-3; tentative D call: TRBD1 (5 bases). The CDR3 extends over 14 amino acids. The germline V gene has CDR1 MNHEY and CDR2 SVGAGI. Trimming pared 6 bases from V and 0 bases from J, leaving 9 bases between. The CDR3 is CASRQDTSGNTIYF. Here the CDR3 DNA reads TGTGCCAGCAGACAGGACACCTCTGGAAACACCATATATTTT.

The sample holds a few counts of this clone. The chain carries TRBV29-1 and TRBJ2-7; D call uncertain. The CDR3 sequence is 14 residues long. V gave up 0 bases and J gave up 1 base, with 10 bases separating them. Germline V lookup: CDR1 SQVTM, CDR2 ANQGSEA. CDR3 sequence reads: CSVEDFGPSYEQYF. Here the CDR3 DNA reads TGCAGCGTTGAAGATTTCGGGCCATCCTACGAGCAGTACTTC.

About this clone: Relative to the germline gene, one junction end is altered; a read error may explain this. The gene calls are TRBV19 and TRBJ2-2; maybe TRBD2 (6 bases). Per germline, CDR1 LNHDA and CDR2 SQIVND (reference sequence). CDR3 length equals 14 residues. This chain's CDR3 is CASTKTTNTGGLFF. The CDR3 bases are TGTGCCAGTACGAAGACAACGAACACCGGGGGGCTGTTTTTT.

The rearrangement links TRBV5-1 to TRBJ2-6; 11 bases align to TRBD2. Germline V lookup: CDR1 SGHRS, CDR2 YFSETQ. The V gene end was trimmed by 4 bases and the J gene end by 0 bases; junction bases not matched to a gene: 6. The CDR3 length is 18 residues. CDR3 loop: CASSGTSGFNSGANVLTF. The CDR3 nucleotides are TGCGCCAGCAGCGGGACTAGCGGATTTAACTCTGGGGCCAACGTCCTGACTTTC.

This chain uses TRBV11-3 with TRBJ2-5, with D tentatively TRBD1 (6 bases). The J call may be faulty, since TRBJ2-7 better matches the DNA end. This CDR3 spans 14 amino acids. Germline V gives CDR1 SGHNT, CDR2 YENEEA. The CDR3 nucleotides are TGTGCCAGCAGCTTCAGCAGGGGTCGCCACGAGCAGTACTTC. Translating gives CASSFSRGRHEQYF.

The genes are TRBV5-1 and TRBJ2-4, with 10 bases that match TRBD2. The CDR3 has 17 amino acids. CDR1 SGHRS and CDR2 YFSETQ come from the germline V gene. V lost 7 bases, J lost 5 bases, and 15 bases stayed unmatched. The CDR3 coding sequence is TGCGCCAGCCGAGAGGGAGCGGGGGGGCCGGGGCAAAACATTCAGTACTTC. Encoded protein: CASREGAGGPGQNIQYF. The full variable domain, in which reference TRBV5-1 and TRBJ2-4 provide the parts outside the CDR3, is KAGVTQTPRYLIKTRGQQVTLSCSPISGHRSVSWYQQTPGQGLQFLFEYFSETQRNKGNFPGRFSGRQFSNSRSEMNVSTLELGDSALYLCASREGAGGPGQNIQYFGAGTRLSVL.

The chain is built from TRBV5-8 and TRBJ2-3; TRBD2 agrees at 10 bases. Germline V gene sequence: CDR1 SGHTS, CDR2 YDEGEE. The V and J ends lost 1 base and 0 bases, in that order; junction bases with no gene match: 2. The CDR3 covers 16 residues. The CDR3 reads CASSLLAGASTDTQYF. The CDR3 DNA reads TGTGCCAGCAGCTTGCTAGCGGGGGCAAGCACAGATACGCAGTATTTT.

The chain combines TRBV14 with TRBJ1-1, with D hard to call. Germline V lookup: CDR1 SGHDN, CDR2 FVKESK. V was cut by 1 base and J by 11 bases, with 14 bases left in between. The CDR3 runs 13 residues. The CDR3 sequence is CASSQGSVLRAFF. As DNA, the CDR3 is TGTGCCAGCAGCCAAGGATCCGTCCTCCGGGCTTTCTTT.

This chain connects TRBV7-2 to TRBJ1-4; D is uncertain. CDR3 size: 13 residues. The germline gives CDR1 SGHTA, CDR2 FQGNSA. Trimming cost V 1 base and J 8 bases, with 8 bases left between them. The chain's CDR3 is CASSLGVYEKLFF. DNA for the CDR3: TGTGCCAGCAGCTTAGGGGTCTACGAAAAACTGTTTTTT.

The chain has TRBV10-3 and TRBJ2-4, with 7 bases that match TRBD1. CDR3 length equals 15 residues. Germline V gives CDR1 ENHRY, CDR2 SYGVKD. Germline trimming cut 9 bases from V and 2 bases from J; bases unmatched to any gene: 10. CDR3 coding DNA: TGTGCCATATCCACAGGGGTCGCCTCCAAAAACATTCAGTACTTC. This sequence encodes CAISTGVASKNIQYF.